The 23 T cell receptor beta chains listed next were all sequenced from one sample in a study of cytomegalovirus exposure and HLA in healthy donors. PCR was performed using 60 Vbeta and 13 Jbeta primers. Assay: immunoSEQ multiplex PCR; the TCRdb copy retains only in-frame clones and omits some. This table holds 100,000 to 150,000 clones. Sequencing input: PBMCs. Receptor source: a man aged 40-49 years in good health and CMV-seronegative.

The chain uses TRBV5-1 and TRBJ2-7, with D perhaps matching TRBD1 (6 bases). The CDR3 length is 17 residues. Germline CDR1 is SGHRS and CDR2 is YFSETQ. V lost 0 bases to trimming and J lost 1 base, with 17 bases between them. The CDR3 sequence is CASSLVPAVQGSYEQYF. CDR3 DNA sequence: TGCGCCAGCAGCTTGGTCCCCGCCGTACAGGGATCCTACGAGCAGTACTTC.

V gene TRBV6-1 combines with J gene TRBJ1-2, with no clear D. Germline V CDR1 and CDR2: MNHNS, SASEGT. V gave up 2 bases and J gave up 5 bases, with 15 bases separating them. The CDR3 totals 15 residues. The CDR3: CASSENVGGGYGYTF. The CDR3 DNA sequence: TGTGCCAGCAGTGAAAACGTTGGCGGCGGATATGGCTACACCTTC.

The CDR3 DNA is TGTGCCAGCAGTGATCCAGGGGGCACCTATGGCTACACCTTC. This gives the protein CASSDPGGTYGYTF. J is TRBJ1-2 and V is TRBV2; 8 bases map to TRBD1. After removal of 3 bases from V and 4 bases from J, the junction contained 4 bases not matched to a gene. The CDR3 runs to 14 residues. Germline values: CDR1 SNHLY, CDR2 FYNNEI.

V and J are TRBV30 and TRBJ2-2; tentatively, D is TRBD1 (6 bases). Trimming cost V 3 bases and J 4 bases, with 9 bases left between them. The CDR3 has 13 amino acids. Germline CDR1 reads GTSNPN; CDR2 reads SVGIG (reference sequence). Here the CDR3 reads CAWSRGPTGELFF. As DNA, the CDR3 is TGTGCCTGGAGCAGGGGACCCACCGGGGAGCTGTTTTTT.

The rearrangement uses TRBV7-3 and TRBJ2-7, with unresolved D. V was clipped by 2 bases and J by 3 bases, with 8 bases between them. Germline CDR1 and CDR2: SGHTA and FQGTGA. The CDR3 is 13 residues long. In DNA form, the CDR3 reads TGTGCCAGCAGCTTAGGGCAGAACTACGAGCAGTACTTC. Its translation is CASSLGQNYEQYF. The full variable domain, completed using reference TRBV7-3 and TRBJ2-7, is GAGVSQTPSNKVTEKGKYVELRCDPISGHTALYWYRQSLGQGPEFLIYFQGTGAADDSGLPNDRFFAVRPEGSVSTLKIQRTERGDSAVYLCASSLGQNYEQYFGPGTRLTVT.

V gene TRBV9 combines with J gene TRBJ2-3; TRBD2 might be the D (6 bases). The germline CDR1 and CDR2 sequences are SGDLS and YYNGEE. With 3 bases removed from V and 4 bases from J, the gap between germline ends came to 18 bases. The CDR3 contains 16 residues. The CDR3 nucleotides read TGTGCCAGCAGCGGAATAACTAGCTTAAGGCCAGATACGCAGTATTTT. Its translation: CASSGITSLRPDTQYF.

The rearrangement links TRBV10-3 to TRBJ2-5; 12 bases agree with TRBD2. The CDR3 runs to 17 residues. Germline assignment: CDR1 ENHRY and CDR2 SYGVKD. V trimming: 3 bases; J trimming: 5 bases; junction bases outside the gene matches: 10. DNA for the CDR3: TGTGCCATCAGTGATCCAGGGACTAGCGGGCTTTTGGAGACCCAGTACTTC. It is translated as CAISDPGTSGLLETQYF.

CDR3 nucleotides: TGTGCCAGCAGTAAGGGACAGGGCGCTAACGAGCAGTACTTC. Its translation is CASSKGQGANEQYF. The chain couples TRBV6-5 to TRBJ2-7, with 9 nucleotides matching TRBD1. V trimming: 5 bases; J trimming: 5 bases; junction bases outside the gene matches: 7. Germline V gives CDR1 MNHEY, CDR2 SVGAGI. The CDR3 covers 14 residues.

The chain combines TRBV10-3 with TRBJ2-7; 9 positions agree with TRBD2. After removal of 2 bases from V and 4 bases from J, the junction contained 15 bases not matched to a gene. The CDR3 runs to 18 residues. Germline V gene sequence: CDR1 ENHRY, CDR2 SYGVKD. The CDR3 DNA follows: TGTGCCATCAGTGAGGAGACTAGCGGTATCTTTCGTAAGTACGAGCAGTACTTC. Its translation: CAISEETSGIFRKYEQYF.

The rearrangement links TRBV7-8 to TRBJ1-1; D not resolved. This CDR3 has 14 amino acids. The V end lost 1 base, the J end lost 4 bases, and 10 bases lay between the germline ends. Germline V gives CDR1 SGHVS, CDR2 FQNEAQ. The CDR3 coding sequence is TGTGCCAGCAGCTTAGTTAAGAGATCCACTGAAGCTTTCTTT. Translated, it gives CASSLVKRSTEAFF.

The rearrangement links TRBV7-3 to TRBJ2-2; the match to TRBD2 covers 7 bases. Germline-derived CDR1 and CDR2 are SGHTA and FQGTGA. J was trimmed by 3 bases and V by 5 bases; bases with no gene match: 9. The CDR3 is 16 amino acids. In nucleotides, the CDR3 is TGTGCCAGCAGCCCTAACCGCGGGAGCTACACCGGGGAGCTGTTTTTT. The encoded protein is CASSPNRGSYTGELFF.

The chain couples TRBV10-3 to TRBJ2-3; 7 bases agree with TRBD2. Germline lookup yields CDR1 ENHRY and CDR2 SYGVKD. The CDR3 covers 12 residues. V gave up 10 bases and J gave up 4 bases; unmatched junction bases: 5. The CDR3 protein is CATAGVADTQYF. The CDR3 region has the DNA TGTGCCACGGCGGGAGTTGCAGATACGCAGTATTTT.

This chain joins TRBV5-1 and TRBJ2-7; 7 bases align to TRBD2. Germline CDR1 is SGHRS and CDR2 is YFSETQ. With 4 bases clipped from V and 0 bases from J, the junction kept 7 bases outside the gene matches. The CDR3 consists of 15 residues. CDR3: CASSEEAGSSYEQYF. CDR3 sequence (DNA): TGCGCCAGCAGCGAGGAAGCGGGGAGCTCCTACGAGCAGTACTTC.

This chain uses TRBV28 with TRBJ2-4; the match to TRBD1 covers 9 bases. Trimming removed 6 bases from V and 1 base from J; junction bases left unmatched: 1. The CDR3 sequence is 14 residues long. Germline V gene data show CDR1 as MDHEN and CDR2 as SYDVKM. CDR3 in amino acids: CASRGQGAKNIQYF. The CDR3 DNA sequence: TGTGCCAGCAGAGGACAGGGGGCCAAAAACATTCAGTACTTC.

The chain has TRBV2 and TRBJ2-3, with 9 bases identical to TRBD2. Losses at the gene ends were 5 bases for V and 0 bases for J; bases not matched to a gene: 9. This CDR3 spans 17 amino acids. The germline V gene has CDR1 SNHLY and CDR2 FYNNEI. The CDR3 spells CASSPQLGLASTDTQYF. The CDR3 DNA reads as TGTGCCAGCAGTCCACAACTCGGACTAGCGAGCACAGATACGCAGTATTTT.

The chain uses TRBV6-6 and TRBJ2-3; D gene unclear. The CDR3 has 14 residues. CDR1 and CDR2 from the germline V gene are MNHNY and SVGAGI (reference sequence). V lost 2 bases, J lost 2 bases, and 8 bases lay in between. This CDR3 reads CASSYGPNTDTQYF. In DNA form, the CDR3 reads TGTGCCAGCAGTTACGGGCCGAACACAGATACGCAGTATTTT.

This chain joins TRBV11-2 and TRBJ2-5, with D possibly matching TRBD1 (5 bases). V lost 6 bases, J lost 7 bases, and 15 bases lay in between. The CDR3 is 13 residues long. Germline CDR1 and CDR2: SGHAT and FQNNGV. As DNA, the CDR3 is TGTGCCAGCAGTCTCAGGGTCGATGGGACCCAGTACTTC. This translates into CASSLRVDGTQYF.

The J gene is TRBJ1-1, the V gene TRBV25-1, with TRBD1 as a possible D gene (6 bases). Trimming shortened V by 1 base and J by 1 base, and 16 bases separated the two germline ends. Germline CDR1 reads MGHDK; CDR2 reads SYGVNS. There are 17 residues in the CDR3. Written as DNA, the CDR3 is TGTGCCAGCAGTGAATCTGGGTTTGGGACAAGGAACACTGAAGCTTTCTTT. It is translated as CASSESGFGTRNTEAFF.

V usage is TRBV7-6 and J usage is TRBJ2-2; TRBD2 is a possible D gene (5 bases). Germline lookup yields CDR1 SGHVS and CDR2 FNYEAQ. This CDR3 comprises 15 residues. Trimming stripped 2 bases from V and 6 bases from J, with 13 bases between. The CDR3 here is CASSLNPSSSGELFF. CDR3 nucleotides: TGTGCCAGCAGCTTAAATCCTAGCTCGTCCGGGGAGCTGTTTTTT.

This chain links TRBV5-1 with TRBJ1-2, with 7 bases matching TRBD1. V dropped 5 bases and J dropped 0; count of bases not matched to a gene: 7. CDR3 size: 15 residues. The germline V gene encodes CDR1 SGHRS and CDR2 YFSETQ. The CDR3 sequence is CASSREGQPNYGYTF. DNA for the CDR3: TGCGCCAGCAGTCGGGAGGGACAGCCTAACTATGGCTACACCTTC. Drawing the rest from reference TRBV5-1 and TRBJ1-2, the complete variable domain is KAGVTQTPRYLIKTRGQQVTLSCSPISGHRSVSWYQQTPGQGLQFLFEYFSETQRNKGNFPGRFSGRQFSNSRSEMNVSTLELGDSALYLCASSREGQPNYGYTFGSGTRLTVV.

V is TRBV7-9 and J is TRBJ2-1; TRBD2 aligns across 9 bases. The CDR3 totals 15 residues. Losses at the gene ends were 5 bases for V and 4 bases for J; bases not matched to a gene: 6. Germline loops: CDR1 SEHNR, CDR2 FQNEAQ (reference sequence). The CDR3 coding sequence is TGTGCCAGCAGCGGCCCGGGACTAGCTTACAATGAGCAGTTCTTC. Residues: CASSGPGLAYNEQFF.

The chain joins TRBV5-4 to TRBJ2-7; 11 nucleotides line up with TRBD2. The germline V gene has CDR1 SGHNT and CDR2 YYREEE (reference sequence). The junction had 11 bases not matched to a gene; V was cut back by 6 bases and J by 0 bases. This CDR3 contains 17 residues. The CDR3 DNA reads TGTGCCAGCATCAATCCCCCTAGCGGGGGGAGCTCCTACGAGCAGTACTTC. This sequence encodes CASINPPSGGSSYEQYF.

The chain carries TRBV5-1 and TRBJ2-1; TRBD2 might be the D (7 bases). The germline V gene encodes CDR1 SGHRS and CDR2 YFSETQ. The V gene lost 4 bases and the J gene lost 2 bases, with 13 bases spanning the gap. The CDR3 runs to 15 residues. The CDR3 region is CASSPGGYTYNEQFF. CDR3 in DNA: TGCGCCAGCAGCCCGGGGGGCTACACCTACAATGAGCAGTTCTTC. Full variable domain (missing parts from reference TRBV5-1 and TRBJ2-1): KAGVTQTPRYLIKTRGQQVTLSCSPISGHRSVSWYQQTPGQGLQFLFEYFSETQRNKGNFPGRFSGRQFSNSRSEMNVSTLELGDSALYLCASSPGGYTYNEQFFGPGTRLTVL.